These 26 T cell receptor beta chains were sequenced from one sample in a study of blood T cell repertoires in COVID-19. Sequenced by immunoSEQ multiplex PCR; TCRdb stores in-frame clones only, minus some. This sample has a few hundred thousand clones, with about 88% found just once. The sequenced sample consisted of PBMCs or T cells enriched from blood (not recorded which). These receptors came from a woman in her twenties or thirties who had recovered from COVID-19.

Remarks on this clone: Distinct nucleotide sequences in the sample also encode this CDR3. CDR3 nucleotides: TGTGCCAGCAGTTCGGGACTAAACAATGAGCAGTTCTTC. Protein product: CASSSGLNNEQFF. This sequence joins TRBV27 and TRBJ2-1; TRBD2 matches 7 bases. The CDR3 runs 13 residues. Looked up from germline, CDR1 is MNHEY and CDR2 is SMNVEV (reference sequence). After removal of 4 bases from V and 5 bases from J, the junction contained 2 bases not matched to a gene.

This rearrangement joins TRBV5-1 to TRBJ1-2; 8 nucleotides match TRBD1. This CDR3 contains 15 residues. Per germline, CDR1 SGHRS and CDR2 YFSETQ. J was trimmed by 5 bases and V by 0 bases; bases with no gene match: 6. Here the CDR3 reads CASSLVLQGAYGYTF. The CDR3 bases are TGCGCCAGCAGCTTGGTATTGCAGGGGGCATATGGCTACACCTTC. The whole variable domain, filled in from reference TRBV5-1 and TRBJ1-2, reads KAGVTQTPRYLIKTRGQQVTLSCSPISGHRSVSWYQQTPGQGLQFLFEYFSETQRNKGNFPGRFSGRQFSNSRSEMNVSTLELGDSALYLCASSLVLQGAYGYTFGSGTRLTVV.

Concerning this clone: The junction differs from germline at one of its ends, possibly a read error. The J gene is TRBJ1-4, the V gene TRBV11-2; D is undetermined. Looked up from germline, CDR1 is SGHAT and CDR2 is FQNNGV. The CDR3 sequence is 15 residues long. CDR3 sequence (DNA): TGTGCTAGCAGCTTAGACCGGGGAACTAATGAAAAACTGTTTTTT. It is translated as CASSLDRGTNEKLFF.

This clone was seen a handful of times. The rearrangement links TRBV4-2 to TRBJ2-7, with a tentative D call TRBD1 (6 bases). Germline V CDR1 and CDR2: LGHNA, YNFKEQ. The CDR3 is 15 residues long. Trimming took off 4 bases at V and 2 bases at J, with 15 bases between the two ends. The CDR3, as DNA: TGTGCCAGCAGCCCGAAACAGGGTCTGACCTACGAGCAGTACTTC. Amino acid sequence: CASSPKQGLTYEQYF.

The gene calls are TRBV21-1 and TRBJ2-6; the table's D call, TRBD2, has no DNA check behind it. TRBV21-1 is a documented pseudogene. This CDR3 comprises 20 residues. The CDR3 DNA follows: TGTGCCAGCAGCTCCTCTGGTGGAGGACTACTCCGAAGAGGGGCCAACGTCCTGACTTTC. It yields the protein CASSSSGGGLLRRGANVLTF.

This clone has a handful of counts. This chain joins TRBV28 and TRBJ1-3; D is unclear. V lost 1 base and J lost 9, with 4 bases in between. The CDR3 sequence is 11 residues long. The germline V gene encodes CDR1 MDHEN and CDR2 SYDVKM. CDR3 sequence reads: CASSLYSTIYF. The DNA for the CDR3 is TGTGCCAGCAGTTTATATAGCACCATATATTTT. Combining the CDR3 with reference TRBV28 and TRBJ1-3 gives the whole variable domain DVKVTQSSRYLVKRTGEKVFLECVQDMDHENMFWYRQDPGLGLRLIYFSYDVKMKEKGDIPEGYSVSREKKERFSLILESASTNQTSMYLCASSLYSTIYFGEGSWLTVV.

V is TRBV7-9 and J is TRBJ2-3; 11 nucleotides agree with TRBD2. Germline V CDR1 and CDR2: SEHNR, FQNEAQ (reference sequence). The CDR3 loop spans 15 amino acids. J lost 3 bases, V lost 5 bases, and 4 bases had no gene match. The CDR3 here is CASSPTSGMTDTQYF. CDR3 nucleotides: TGTGCCAGCAGCCCGACTAGCGGGATGACAGATACGCAGTATTTT.

V is TRBV7-9 and J is TRBJ2-5; 11 bases agree with TRBD2. V trimming: 2 bases; J trimming: 5 bases; junction bases outside the gene matches: 4. Germline assignment: CDR1 SEHNR and CDR2 FQNEAQ (reference sequence). CDR3 length equals 15 residues. The CDR3 loop is CASSLLAGGGETQYF. The CDR3 DNA reads TGTGCCAGCAGCTTACTAGCGGGGGGTGGTGAGACCCAGTACTTC.

This clone was detected a few times. The V gene is TRBV29-1, the J gene TRBJ2-7; perhaps TRBD1 as D (5 bases). The CDR3 totals 12 residues. Germline assignment: CDR1 SQVTM and CDR2 ANQGSEA. Deletions cut 4 bases from V and 3 bases from J, with 10 bases between. CDR3 DNA sequence: TGCAGCGTTGTCGCAGGGTACTACGAGCAGTACTTC. Amino acid sequence: CSVVAGYYEQYF.

The CDR3 is CASSQPIRENTEAFF. CDR3 DNA: TGTGCCAGCAGCCAGCCGATCAGGGAAAACACTGAAGCTTTCTTT. This sequence joins TRBV13 and TRBJ1-1, with a weak D call TRBD1 (5 bases). V lost 5 bases and J lost 2, with 15 bases in between. Germline-derived CDR1 and CDR2 are PRHDT and FYEKMQ (reference sequence). This CDR3 is built from 15 residues.

The chain joins TRBV7-2 to TRBJ2-2, with a possible D match to TRBD2 (5 bases). CDR1 is SGHTA, CDR2 FQGNSA, per germline. The ends were cut back, 2 bases at V and 3 bases at J, with 10 bases in the middle. This CDR3 comprises 15 residues. CDR3 loop: CASSLIAQHTGELFF. In DNA, the CDR3 is TGTGCCAGCAGCTTAATAGCGCAACACACCGGGGAGCTGTTTTTT.

The rearrangement links TRBV9 to TRBJ1-1; D unresolved. The germline V and J ends were trimmed by 3 bases and 0 bases, with 12 bases remaining between them. Germline V CDR1 and CDR2: SGDLS, YYNGEE. The CDR3 spans 15 residues. Here the CDR3 reads CASSARPNMNTEAFF. CDR3 sequence (DNA): TGTGCCAGCAGCGCCCGCCCCAACATGAACACTGAAGCTTTCTTT.

V usage is TRBV11-3 and J usage is TRBJ2-3; D unclear. The germline V gene encodes CDR1 SGHNT and CDR2 YENEEA. This CDR3 contains 14 residues. V lost 2 bases to trimming and J lost 2 bases, with 8 bases between them. The CDR3 nucleotides read TGTGCCAGCAGCTTAAACGCAGACACAGATACGCAGTATTTT. Protein sequence: CASSLNADTDTQYF. Full variable domain (missing parts from reference TRBV11-3 and TRBJ2-3): EAGVVQSPRYKIIEKKQPVAFWCNPISGHNTLYWYLQNLGQGPELLIRYENEEAVDDSQLPKDRFSAERLKGVDSTLKIQPAELGDSAVYLCASSLNADTDTQYFGPGTRLTVL.

The chain couples TRBV6-5 to TRBJ1-4; TRBD1 matches at 10 bases. With V trimmed by 5 bases and J by 8 bases, 8 bases remained unmatched. The CDR3 is made up of 15 amino acids. CDR1 and CDR2 (germline): MNHEY, SVGAGI. This chain's CDR3 is CASSTRTGGGEKLFF. The CDR3 DNA reads as TGTGCCAGCAGTACCCGGACAGGGGGAGGCGAAAAACTGTTTTTT.

The chain uses TRBV28 and TRBJ1-4, with D possibly being TRBD1 (5 bases). The length of the CDR3 is 15 residues. The germline V gene encodes CDR1 MDHEN and CDR2 SYDVKM. The germline V and J ends were trimmed by 2 bases and 2 bases, with 9 bases remaining between them. DNA for the CDR3: TGTGCCAGCAGTTTACAGGGAACCACTAATGAAAAACTGTTTTTT. Amino acid sequence: CASSLQGTTNEKLFF. The full variable domain, completed using reference TRBV28 and TRBJ1-4, is DVKVTQSSRYLVKRTGEKVFLECVQDMDHENMFWYRQDPGLGLRLIYFSYDVKMKEKGDIPEGYSVSREKKERFSLILESASTNQTSMYLCASSLQGTTNEKLFFGSGTQLSVL.

The rearrangement joins TRBV6-6 to TRBJ1-5; 9 positions match TRBD1. The CDR3 totals 16 residues. V was clipped by 6 bases and J by 1 base; unmatched bases: 7. CDR1 and CDR2 from the germline V gene are MNHNY and SVGAGI (reference sequence). The DNA for the CDR3 is TGTGCCAGCAGACTACGAGGACAGGGGAGCAATCAGCCCCAGCATTTT. It yields the protein CASRLRGQGSNQPQHF.

The chain is built from TRBV18 and TRBJ2-1, with 7 bases identical to TRBD2. J gave up 6 bases and V 1 base, and 6 bases lay outside the gene matches. CDR3 length: 15 amino acids. In germline, CDR1 is KGHSH, CDR2 LQKENI. CDR3 nucleotide sequence: TGTGCCAGCTCACCACTGCGGGAGCCATCCAATGAGCAGTTCTTC. Its protein product is CASSPLREPSNEQFF.

This clone has only one observation. This chain joins TRBV2 and TRBJ2-7; TRBD1 matches at 7 bases. CDR3 length: 14 amino acids. The V segment lost 8 bases and the J segment 2 bases; nucleotides outside the gene matches: 9. Germline assignment: CDR1 SNHLY and CDR2 FYNNEI. For the CDR3, the DNA is TGTGCCAGCTCAAACGACAGGGTAACCTACGAGCAGTACTTC. It is translated as CASSNDRVTYEQYF.

The V and J genes are TRBV2 and TRBJ1-2; weak D call: TRBD1 (5 bases). The germline V gene has CDR1 SNHLY and CDR2 FYNNEI. V dropped 3 bases and J dropped 4 bases, with 9 bases sitting between them. The CDR3 spans 13 residues. CDR3 region: CASSEGRLYGYTF. CDR3 bases: TGTGCCAGCAGTGAGGGGCGGCTCTATGGCTACACCTTC.

The chain recombines TRBV27 with TRBJ1-6; D is possibly TRBD1 (5 bases). This CDR3 has 16 amino acids. The germline CDR1 and CDR2 sequences are MNHEY and SMNVEV (reference sequence). Trimming left V 6 bases short and J 6 bases short, with 18 bases between. The CDR3 DNA is TGTGCCAGCAGCTCACCCCTGTCCAGGGCTAATTCACCCCTCCACTTT. Translation gives CASSSPLSRANSPLHF.

This clone turned up a few times. The chain has TRBV6-4 and TRBJ2-1, with 11 bases matching TRBD2. CDR3 length: 18 amino acids. Trimming at V came to 0 bases and at J to 8 bases, leaving 12 bases not matched to a gene. Germline assignment: CDR1 MRHNA and CDR2 SNTAGT. The CDR3 region is CASSDSSPTSGSWDEQFF. The CDR3 bases are TGTGCCAGCAGTGACTCGAGTCCCACTAGCGGGAGCTGGGATGAGCAGTTCTTC.

This clone occurred many times. V and J are TRBV5-1 and TRBJ2-7; 13 bases fit TRBD2. The CDR3 covers 15 residues. V lost 4 bases, J lost 5 bases, and 6 bases stayed unmatched. Per the germline V gene, CDR1 is SGHRS and CDR2 is YFSETQ. The CDR3 is CASSPGTSGNNEQYF. DNA of the CDR3: TGCGCCAGCAGCCCGGGGACTAGCGGGAATAACGAGCAGTACTTC.

The rearrangement links TRBV19 to TRBJ2-7, with TRBD2 identical over 7 bases. This CDR3 spans 17 amino acids. J lost 6 bases, V lost 5 bases, and 19 bases had no gene match. The germline V gene encodes CDR1 LNHDA and CDR2 SQIVND (reference sequence). In nucleotides, the CDR3 is TGTGCCAGTAGTTATGGAATAGCGGGCAGCGAGTATGGCGAGCAGTACTTC. This translates into CASSYGIAGSEYGEQYF.

The V call is TRBV5-1, the J call TRBJ2-7; 9 positions agree with TRBD2. V trimming: 0 bases; J trimming: 5 bases; junction bases outside the gene matches: 9. The CDR3 length is 16 residues. The germline gives CDR1 SGHRS, CDR2 YFSETQ. The CDR3 region has the DNA TGCGCCAGCAGCTTGGCGGGCGGGGGGGCCTTGAACGAGCAGTACTTC. It translates to CASSLAGGGALNEQYF.

The chain has TRBV11-2 and TRBJ2-5; 9 bases fit TRBD1. Germline CDR1 reads SGHAT; CDR2 reads FQNNGV. V was clipped by 0 bases and J by 2 bases; unmatched bases: 7. The CDR3 covers 17 residues. For the CDR3, the DNA is TGTGCCAGCAGCTTAGATTGGGACAGGGTTCCACAAGAGACCCAGTACTTC. Amino acids: CASSLDWDRVPQETQYF.

The V gene is TRBV27, the J gene TRBJ2-7; 11 positions agree with TRBD2. The CDR3 runs to 14 residues. Per the germline V gene, CDR1 is MNHEY and CDR2 is SMNVEV (reference sequence). The V and J ends lost 6 bases and 3 bases, in that order; junction bases with no gene match: 4. The CDR3 loop reads CASRLAGVHYEQYF. CDR3 bases: TGTGCCAGCAGACTAGCGGGAGTTCACTACGAGCAGTACTTC.